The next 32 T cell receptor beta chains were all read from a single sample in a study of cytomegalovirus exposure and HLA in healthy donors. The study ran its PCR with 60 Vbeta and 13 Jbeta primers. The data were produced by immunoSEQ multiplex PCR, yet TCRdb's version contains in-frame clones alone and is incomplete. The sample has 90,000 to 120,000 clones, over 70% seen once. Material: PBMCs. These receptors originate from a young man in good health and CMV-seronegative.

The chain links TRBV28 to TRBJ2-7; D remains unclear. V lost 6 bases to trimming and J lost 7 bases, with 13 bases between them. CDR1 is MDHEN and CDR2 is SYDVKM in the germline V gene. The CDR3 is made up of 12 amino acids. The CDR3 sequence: CASSSASPEQYF. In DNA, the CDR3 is TGTGCCAGCAGCTCCGCGTCCCCGGAGCAGTACTTC.

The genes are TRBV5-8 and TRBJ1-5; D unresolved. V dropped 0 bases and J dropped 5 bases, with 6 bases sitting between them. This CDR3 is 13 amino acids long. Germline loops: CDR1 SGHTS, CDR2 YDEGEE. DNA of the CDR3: TGTGCCAGCAGCTTGGACAGATATCAGCCCCAGCATTTT. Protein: CASSLDRYQPQHF.

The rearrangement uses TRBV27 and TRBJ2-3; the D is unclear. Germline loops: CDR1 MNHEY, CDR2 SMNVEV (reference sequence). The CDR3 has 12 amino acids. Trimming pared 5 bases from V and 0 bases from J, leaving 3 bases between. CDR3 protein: CASSLSTDTQYF. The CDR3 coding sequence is TGTGCCAGCAGTCTGAGCACAGATACGCAGTATTTT.

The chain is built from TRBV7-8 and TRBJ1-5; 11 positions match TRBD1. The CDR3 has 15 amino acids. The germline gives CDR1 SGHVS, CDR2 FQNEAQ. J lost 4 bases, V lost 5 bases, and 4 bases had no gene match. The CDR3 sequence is CASSGGTGGNQPQHF. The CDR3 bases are TGTGCCAGCAGCGGGGGGACAGGGGGGAATCAGCCCCAGCATTTT.

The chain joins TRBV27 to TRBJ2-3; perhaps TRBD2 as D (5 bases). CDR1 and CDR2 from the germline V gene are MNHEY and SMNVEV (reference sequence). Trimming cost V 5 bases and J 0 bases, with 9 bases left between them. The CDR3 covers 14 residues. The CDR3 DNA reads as TGTGCCAGCAGTCGGACTCTCAGCACAGATACGCAGTATTTT. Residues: CASSRTLSTDTQYF.

The CDR3 spells CSVRGRQETQYF. CDR3 in DNA: TGCAGCGTCAGGGGCCGCCAAGAGACCCAGTACTTC. This chain uses TRBV29-1 with TRBJ2-5, with a possible D match to TRBD1 (6 bases). The CDR3 extends over 12 amino acids. Germline CDR1 is SQVTM and CDR2 is ANQGSEA. Trimming left V 6 bases short and J 1 base short, with 9 bases between.

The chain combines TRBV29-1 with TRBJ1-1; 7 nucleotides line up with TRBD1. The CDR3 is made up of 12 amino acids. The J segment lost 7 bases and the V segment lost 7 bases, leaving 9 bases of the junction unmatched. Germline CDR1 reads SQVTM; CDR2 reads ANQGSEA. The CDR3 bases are TGCAGCGGTAAAAGGGGGCAGGGTGAAGCTTTCTTT. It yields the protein CSGKRGQGEAFF.

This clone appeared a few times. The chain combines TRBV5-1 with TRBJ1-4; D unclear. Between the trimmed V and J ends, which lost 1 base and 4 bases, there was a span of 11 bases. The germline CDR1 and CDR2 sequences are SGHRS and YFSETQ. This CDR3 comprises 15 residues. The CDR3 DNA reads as TGCGCCAGCAGCTTGTCTGGCAGGATTAATGAAAAACTGTTTTTT. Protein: CASSLSGRINEKLFF.

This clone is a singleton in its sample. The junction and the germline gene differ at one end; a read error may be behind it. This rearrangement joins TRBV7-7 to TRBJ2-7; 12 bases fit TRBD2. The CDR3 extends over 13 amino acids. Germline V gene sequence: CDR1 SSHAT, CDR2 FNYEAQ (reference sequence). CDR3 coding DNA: TGTGCTAGCAGCCGACTAGCGGGAGACGAGCAGTACTTC. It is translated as CASSRLAGDEQYF.

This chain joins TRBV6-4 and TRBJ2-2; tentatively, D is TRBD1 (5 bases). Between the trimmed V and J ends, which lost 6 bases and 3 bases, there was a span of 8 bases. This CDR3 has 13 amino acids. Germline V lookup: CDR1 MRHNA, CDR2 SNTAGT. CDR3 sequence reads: CASSRDYTGELFF. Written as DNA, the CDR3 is TGTGCCAGCAGCAGGGATTACACCGGGGAGCTGTTTTTT.

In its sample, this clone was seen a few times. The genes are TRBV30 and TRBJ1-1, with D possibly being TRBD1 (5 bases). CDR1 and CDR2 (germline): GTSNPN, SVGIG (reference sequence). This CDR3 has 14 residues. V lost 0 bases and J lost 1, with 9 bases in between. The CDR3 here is CAWSVERGNTEAFF. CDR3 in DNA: TGTGCCTGGAGTGTCGAAAGGGGGAACACTGAAGCTTTCTTT.

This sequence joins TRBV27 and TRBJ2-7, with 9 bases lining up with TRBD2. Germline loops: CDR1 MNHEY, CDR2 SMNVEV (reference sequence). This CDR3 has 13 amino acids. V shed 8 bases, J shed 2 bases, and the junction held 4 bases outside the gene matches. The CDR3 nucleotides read TGTGCCAGCGGCGGGAGGGCCACCTACGAGCAGTACTTC. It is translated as CASGGRATYEQYF.

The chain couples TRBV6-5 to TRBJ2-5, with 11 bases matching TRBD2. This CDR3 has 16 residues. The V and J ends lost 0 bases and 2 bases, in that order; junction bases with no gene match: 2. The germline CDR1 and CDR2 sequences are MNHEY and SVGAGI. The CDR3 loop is CASSYSGTSGQETQYF. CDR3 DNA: TGTGCCAGCAGTTACTCAGGGACTAGCGGACAAGAGACCCAGTACTTC.

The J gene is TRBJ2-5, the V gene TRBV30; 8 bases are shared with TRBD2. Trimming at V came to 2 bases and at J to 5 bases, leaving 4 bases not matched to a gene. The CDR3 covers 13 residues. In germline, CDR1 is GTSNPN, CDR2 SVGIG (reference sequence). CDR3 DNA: TGTGCCTGGAGTAGCGGGAGCACGGAGACCCAGTACTTC. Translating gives CAWSSGSTETQYF. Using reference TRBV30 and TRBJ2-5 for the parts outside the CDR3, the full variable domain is SQTIHQWPATLVQPVGSPLSLECTVEGTSNPNLYWYRQAAGRGLQLLFYSVGIGQISSEVPQNLSASRPQDRQFILSSKKLLLSDSGFYLCAWSSGSTETQYFGPGTRLLVL.

The CDR3 DNA sequence: TGTGCCAGTTCCCAGGGGGTCTCCTACGAGCAGTACTTC. Protein: CASSQGVSYEQYF. The rearrangement links TRBV19 to TRBJ2-7; TRBD1 matches 7 bases. From germline, CDR1 is LNHDA and CDR2 SQIVND (reference sequence). V lost 8 bases to trimming and J lost 0 bases; unmatched junction nucleotides: 4. The CDR3 extends over 13 amino acids.

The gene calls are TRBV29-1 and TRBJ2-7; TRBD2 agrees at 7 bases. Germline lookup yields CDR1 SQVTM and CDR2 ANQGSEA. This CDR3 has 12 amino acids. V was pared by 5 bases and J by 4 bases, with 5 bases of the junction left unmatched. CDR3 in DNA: TGCAGCGTTAGAGCGGGACCTTACGAGCAGTACTTC. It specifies CSVRAGPYEQYF.

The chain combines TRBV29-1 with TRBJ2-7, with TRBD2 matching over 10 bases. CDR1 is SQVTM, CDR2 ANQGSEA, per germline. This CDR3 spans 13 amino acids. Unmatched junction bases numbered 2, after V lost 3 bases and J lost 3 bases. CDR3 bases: TGCAGCGTTGAGCTAGCGGGAGACTACGAGCAGTACTTC. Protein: CSVELAGDYEQYF.

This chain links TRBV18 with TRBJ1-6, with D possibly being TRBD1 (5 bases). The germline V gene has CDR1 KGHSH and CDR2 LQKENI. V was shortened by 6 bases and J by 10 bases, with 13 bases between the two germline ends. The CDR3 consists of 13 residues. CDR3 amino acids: CASSRGGESPLHF. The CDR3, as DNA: TGTGCCAGCTCCCGGGGGGGTGAATCACCCCTCCACTTT.

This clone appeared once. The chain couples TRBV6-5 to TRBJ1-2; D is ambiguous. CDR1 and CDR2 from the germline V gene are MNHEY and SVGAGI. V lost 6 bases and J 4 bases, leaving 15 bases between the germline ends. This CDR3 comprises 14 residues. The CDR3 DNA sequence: TGTGCCAGCAGCCTCGGAGGCGGACCCTATGGCTACACCTTC. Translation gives CASSLGGGPYGYTF.

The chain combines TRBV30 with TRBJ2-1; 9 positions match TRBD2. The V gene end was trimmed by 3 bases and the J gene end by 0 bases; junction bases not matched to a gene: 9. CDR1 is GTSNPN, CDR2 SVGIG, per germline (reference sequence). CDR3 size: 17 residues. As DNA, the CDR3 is TGTGCCTGGAGCCTGGTGAGCGGGAGGCTCTCCTACAATGAGCAGTTCTTC. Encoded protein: CAWSLVSGRLSYNEQFF. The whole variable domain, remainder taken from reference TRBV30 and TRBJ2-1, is SQTIHQWPATLVQPVGSPLSLECTVEGTSNPNLYWYRQAAGRGLQLLFYSVGIGQISSEVPQNLSASRPQDRQFILSSKKLLLSDSGFYLCAWSLVSGRLSYNEQFFGPGTRLTVL.

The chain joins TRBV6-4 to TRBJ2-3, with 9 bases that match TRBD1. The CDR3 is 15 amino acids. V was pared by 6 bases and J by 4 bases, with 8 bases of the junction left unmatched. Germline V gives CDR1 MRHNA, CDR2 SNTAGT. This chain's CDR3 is CASRERTGVADTQYF. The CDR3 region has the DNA TGTGCCAGCAGGGAGAGGACAGGGGTCGCAGATACGCAGTATTTT.

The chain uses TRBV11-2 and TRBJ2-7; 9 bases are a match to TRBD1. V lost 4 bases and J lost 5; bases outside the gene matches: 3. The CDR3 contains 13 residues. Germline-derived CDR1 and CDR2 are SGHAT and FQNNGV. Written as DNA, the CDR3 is TGTGCCAGCAGCTCCAGACAGGGGGACGAGCAGTACTTC. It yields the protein CASSSRQGDEQYF.

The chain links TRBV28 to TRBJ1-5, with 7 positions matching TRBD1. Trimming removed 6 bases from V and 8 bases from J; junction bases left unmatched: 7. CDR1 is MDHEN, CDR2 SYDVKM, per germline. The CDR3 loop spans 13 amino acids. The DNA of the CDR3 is TGTGCCAGCAGAACAGGAGGGGGCAAGCCCCAGCATTTT. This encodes CASRTGGGKPQHF.

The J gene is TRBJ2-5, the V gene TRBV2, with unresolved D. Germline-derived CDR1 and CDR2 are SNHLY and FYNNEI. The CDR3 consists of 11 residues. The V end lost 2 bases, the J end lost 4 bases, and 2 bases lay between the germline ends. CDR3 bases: TGTGCCAGCAGTGAACTAGAGACCCAGTACTTC. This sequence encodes CASSELETQYF.

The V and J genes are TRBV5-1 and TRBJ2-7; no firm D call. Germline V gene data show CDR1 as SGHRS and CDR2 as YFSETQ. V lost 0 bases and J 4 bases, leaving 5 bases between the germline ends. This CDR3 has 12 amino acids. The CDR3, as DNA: TGCGCCAGCAGCTTGGATCAGTACGAGCAGTACTTC. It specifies CASSLDQYEQYF.

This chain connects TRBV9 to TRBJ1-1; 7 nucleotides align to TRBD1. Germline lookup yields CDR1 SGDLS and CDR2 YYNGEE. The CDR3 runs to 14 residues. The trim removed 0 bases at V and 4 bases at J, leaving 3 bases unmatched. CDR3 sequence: CASSVDRGGTEAFF. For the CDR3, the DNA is TGTGCCAGCAGCGTAGACAGGGGAGGCACTGAAGCTTTCTTT.

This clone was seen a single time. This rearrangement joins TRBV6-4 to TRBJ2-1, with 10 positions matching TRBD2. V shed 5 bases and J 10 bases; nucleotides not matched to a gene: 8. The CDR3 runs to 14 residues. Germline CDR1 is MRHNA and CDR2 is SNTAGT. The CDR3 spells CASSTSGTSREQFF. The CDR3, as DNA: TGTGCCAGCAGTACTAGCGGGACGTCCCGAGAGCAGTTCTTC.

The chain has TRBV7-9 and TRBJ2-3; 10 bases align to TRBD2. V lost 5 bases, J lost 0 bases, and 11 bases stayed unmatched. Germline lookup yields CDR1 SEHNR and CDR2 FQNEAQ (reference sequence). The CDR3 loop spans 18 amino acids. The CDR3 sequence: CASSQTSGPITSTDTQYF. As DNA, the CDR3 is TGTGCCAGCAGCCAGACTAGCGGGCCCATAACGAGCACAGATACGCAGTATTTT. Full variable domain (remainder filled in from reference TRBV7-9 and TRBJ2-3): DTGVSQNPRHKITKRGQNVTFRCDPISEHNRLYWYRQTLGQGPEFLTYFQNEAQLEKSRLLSDRFSAERPKGSFSTLEIQRTEQGDSAMYLCASSQTSGPITSTDTQYFGPGTRLTVL.

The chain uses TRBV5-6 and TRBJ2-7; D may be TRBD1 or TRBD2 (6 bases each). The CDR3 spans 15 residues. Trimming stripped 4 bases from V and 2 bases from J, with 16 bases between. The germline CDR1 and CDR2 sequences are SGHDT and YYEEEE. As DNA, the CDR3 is TGTGCCAGCAGCCTGGGGGGCTTTCCCCCCTACGAGCAGTACTTC. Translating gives CASSLGGFPPYEQYF.

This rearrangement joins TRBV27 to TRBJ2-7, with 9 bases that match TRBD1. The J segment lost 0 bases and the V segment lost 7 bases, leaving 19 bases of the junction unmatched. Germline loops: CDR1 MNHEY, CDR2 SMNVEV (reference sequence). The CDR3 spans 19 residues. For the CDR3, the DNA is TGTGCCAGCATCCGACTCCCCGGGACAGGGTTATTCTCCTCCTACGAGCAGTACTTC. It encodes CASIRLPGTGLFSSYEQYF.

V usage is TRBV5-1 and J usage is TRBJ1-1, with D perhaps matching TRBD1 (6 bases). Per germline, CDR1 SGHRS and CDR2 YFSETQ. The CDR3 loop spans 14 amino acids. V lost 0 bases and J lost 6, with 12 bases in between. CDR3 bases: TGCGCCAGCAGCTTGGTAGTTGGGGGCGCTGAAGCTTTCTTT. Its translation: CASSLVVGGAEAFF. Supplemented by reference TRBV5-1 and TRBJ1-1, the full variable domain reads KAGVTQTPRYLIKTRGQQVTLSCSPISGHRSVSWYQQTPGQGLQFLFEYFSETQRNKGNFPGRFSGRQFSNSRSEMNVSTLELGDSALYLCASSLVVGGAEAFFGQGTRLTVV.

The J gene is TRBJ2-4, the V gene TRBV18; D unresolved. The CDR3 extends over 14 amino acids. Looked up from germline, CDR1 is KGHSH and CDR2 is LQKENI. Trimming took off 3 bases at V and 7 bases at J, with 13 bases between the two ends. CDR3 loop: CASSPFGVRNIQYF. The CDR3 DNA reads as TGTGCCAGCTCACCTTTCGGCGTGAGGAACATTCAGTACTTC.